This T cell receptor beta chain is from a study of T cells in localized non-small cell lung cancer (dated by TCRdb to about 2020). Context from the whole study: T cell repertoires of 200 to 250 early-stage NSCLC patients were analyzed, with tumors being compared against uninvolved tumor-adjacent lungs. NSCLC patients had a mean age of approximately 66 years, and 120 to 150 were male and about a hundred female. All 250 or so NSCLC patients in the cohort were treatment-naive and had localized lung tumors that were resected.

What the work shows at the level of the full study, not this receptor alone: Of the top 100 tumor clones, a median of 57 were detected in paired uninvolved adjacent lung; 28 were also among that lung's top 100. Longer overall survival was associated with higher blood T cell density, whereas shorter survival was associated with higher adjacent-lung clonality. Uninvolved tumor-adjacent lung showed the highest T cell clonality, higher than tumor, which suggests more focused antigenic responses in the adjacent lung. Multi-region tumor sequencing was not performed, so intratumor heterogeneity could not be excluded. Because the study design was exploratory, TCR variables were selected using unadjusted p-values without false-discovery rate correction.

As to this clone: Its antigen is unknown. Per-nucleotide qualities are absent, and no much larger clonotype sits a single base away.

TCR beta CDR3 regions were sequenced from DNA using the immunoSEQ Assay. The authors' pipeline ran thus. T cell density was computed as TCR beta template counts normalized to usable DNA estimated by amplifying housekeeping genes. Richness was estimated using the preseqR package, with extrapolation to 400,000 templates for PBMC samples and to 120,000 templates for tissue samples. Clonality was calculated as one minus Pielou's evenness. To identify tissue-enriched TCRs, differential abundance testing was run on productive amino-acid clonotypes with a minimum total count of 5 and an alpha of 0.1. The Jaccard Index and the Morisita Overlap Index were used to measure how much the repertoires overlapped between compartments. GLIPH clustered TCR beta CDR3s with public tetramer-defined viral CDR3s; viral motifs required at least three viral sequences plus V-gene enrichment. In TCRdb, the immuneACCESS table is reduced to in-frame sequences with V and J assigned. These tables do not hold every clone; where another copy was compared, an unresolved V gene accounts for under half, and the others remain unexplained. V and J calls and clone size are given by that table; D and trimming were obtained from the DNA. In this sample the table shows some 17,000 clones, 90% of which occur a single time. The top ten hold about 1.1% of the sample.

At diagnosis, tumor, uninvolved tumor-adjacent lung and peripheral blood were collected and then preserved as a mix of FFPE and fresh-frozen material. For TCR repertoire profiling, blood samples were analyzed in the form of peripheral blood mononuclear cells. The clonotype was recovered from a woman aged 35-75 years with stage III lung adenocarcinoma. The source material was peripheral blood mononuclear cells, sampled before any cancer treatment.

The CDR3 protein is CASSLGGGFAGFQETQYF. The nucleotide sequence reads as follows: TGCGCCAGCAGCTTGGGTGGGGGATTTGCGGGCTTCCAAGAGACCCAGTACTTC. This receptor chain uses TRBV5-1 and TRBJ2-5; the D gene is possibly TRBD1 or TRBD2, with 5 bases matching each. CDR1 and CDR2, looked up from the germline V gene, are SGHRS and YFSETQ. The CDR3 spans 18 residues, from the cysteine through the phenylalanine. Of all the DNA, just the CDR3 is kept, 54 bases in frame from base 1. The junction shows trimming of 0 bases on V and 1 base on J, plus 19 bases between the germline ends. Beyond the CDR3, the reference TRBV5-1 and TRBJ2-5 genes provide the residues; the full variable domain reads: KAGVTQTPRYLIKTRGQQVTLSCSPISGHRSVSWYQQTPGQGLQFLFEYFSETQRNKGNFPGRFSGRQFSNSRSEMNVSTLELGDSALYLCASSLGGGFAGFQETQYFGPGTRLLVL.